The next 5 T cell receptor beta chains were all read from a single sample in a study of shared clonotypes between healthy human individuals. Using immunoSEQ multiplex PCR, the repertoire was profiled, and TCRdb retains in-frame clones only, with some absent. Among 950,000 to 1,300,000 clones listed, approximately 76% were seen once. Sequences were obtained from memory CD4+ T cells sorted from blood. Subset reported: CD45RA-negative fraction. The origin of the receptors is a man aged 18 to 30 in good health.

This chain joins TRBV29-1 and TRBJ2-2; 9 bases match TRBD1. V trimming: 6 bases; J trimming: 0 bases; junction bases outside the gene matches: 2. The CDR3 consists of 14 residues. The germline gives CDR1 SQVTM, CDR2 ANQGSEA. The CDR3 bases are TGCAGCGTAGGACAGGGGACGAACACCGGGGAGCTGTTTTTT. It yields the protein CSVGQGTNTGELFF.

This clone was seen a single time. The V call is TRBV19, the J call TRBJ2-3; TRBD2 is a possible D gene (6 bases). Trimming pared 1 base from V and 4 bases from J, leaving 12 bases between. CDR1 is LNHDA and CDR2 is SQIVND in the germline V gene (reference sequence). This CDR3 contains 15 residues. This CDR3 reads CASSIGPRRADTQYF. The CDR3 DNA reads TGTGCCAGTAGTATAGGCCCACGGAGGGCAGATACGCAGTATTTT.

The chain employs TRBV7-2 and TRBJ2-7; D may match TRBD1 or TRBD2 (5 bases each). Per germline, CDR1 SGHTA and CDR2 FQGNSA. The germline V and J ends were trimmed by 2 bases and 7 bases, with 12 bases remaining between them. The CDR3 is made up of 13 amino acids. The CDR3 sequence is CASSLPGPGEQYF. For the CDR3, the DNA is TGTGCCAGCAGCTTACCGGGACCAGGAGAGCAGTACTTC.

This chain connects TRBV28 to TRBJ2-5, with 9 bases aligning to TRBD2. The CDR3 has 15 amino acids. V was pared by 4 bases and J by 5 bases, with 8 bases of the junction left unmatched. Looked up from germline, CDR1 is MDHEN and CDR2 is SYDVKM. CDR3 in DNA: TGTGCCAGCAGTTCCTTGGCGGGGGGGCTGGAGACCCAGTACTTC. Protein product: CASSSLAGGLETQYF.

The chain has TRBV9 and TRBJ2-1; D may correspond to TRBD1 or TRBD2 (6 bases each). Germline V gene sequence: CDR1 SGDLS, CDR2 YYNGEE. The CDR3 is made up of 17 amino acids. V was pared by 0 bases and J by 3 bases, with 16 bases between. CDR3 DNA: TGTGCCAGCAGCGTAGGGTTGGGAAGGGGGGACTACAATGAGCAGTTCTTC. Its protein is CASSVGLGRGDYNEQFF.